This T cell receptor beta chain was found in a study of response to subunit inactivated influenza vaccine. Broader study findings: It was the authors' suggestion that each seasonal influenza vaccination recruits few new T cells.

Concerning this clonotype: Its antigen is unknown.

TCRdb re-called the RT-PCR reads through MiXCR, storing one row per CDR3 protein. The sample shows about 830,000 distinct CDR3 sequences, around 20% of them seen only once. The V gene end was trimmed by 7 bases and the J gene end by 10 bases; junction bases not matched to a gene: 11. The germline CDR1 and CDR2 sequences are SGHRS and YFSETQ. CDR3 length equals 14 residues. This material consisted of PBMCs from blood, taken 5 days after vaccination. This clonotype was obtained from a man aged 45-65 years who received an inactivated influenza vaccine. This chain uses TRBV5-1 with TRBJ2-1; 10 bases fit TRBD1. CDR3 in DNA: TGCGCCAGCTGTGACAGGGGGCGCGGGGGAGAGCAGTTCTTC. Its protein is CASCDRGRGGEQFF.